This TCR beta chain came from a study of cytomegalovirus exposure and HLA in healthy donors. Turning to the study itself: In a previous analysis, nearly 120 million unique TCR beta sequences were found from approximately 180 million T cells.

Study results and caveats: In a later analysis, at a false discovery rate of 0.05, approximately 15,000 TCR beta sequences matched HLA alleles. Segments of the TCR beta V type were, in most cases, productive about 87% or about 30% of the time in an earlier analysis.

To note about this clone: The antigen remains undetermined.

This PCR relied on a set of 60 Vbeta primers and 13 Jbeta primers. Here immunoSEQ multiplex PCR was the method, and the copy in TCRdb shows in-frame clones only, minus some. The table has tens of thousands of clones, approximately 65% seen once. The receptor was derived from a man aged 25-45 years in good health and CMV-seronegative. The sequencing input was PBMCs.

CDR3 amino acids: CASSQDPTSYNEQFF. The CDR3 DNA is TGCGCCAGCAGCCAAGATCCGACTTCCTACAATGAGCAGTTCTTC. V and J are TRBV4-1 and TRBJ2-1; D is unclear. Trimming left V 0 bases short and J 1 base short, with 7 bases between. This CDR3 region has 15 residues. Germline V gene data show CDR1 as MGHRA and CDR2 as YSYEKL.